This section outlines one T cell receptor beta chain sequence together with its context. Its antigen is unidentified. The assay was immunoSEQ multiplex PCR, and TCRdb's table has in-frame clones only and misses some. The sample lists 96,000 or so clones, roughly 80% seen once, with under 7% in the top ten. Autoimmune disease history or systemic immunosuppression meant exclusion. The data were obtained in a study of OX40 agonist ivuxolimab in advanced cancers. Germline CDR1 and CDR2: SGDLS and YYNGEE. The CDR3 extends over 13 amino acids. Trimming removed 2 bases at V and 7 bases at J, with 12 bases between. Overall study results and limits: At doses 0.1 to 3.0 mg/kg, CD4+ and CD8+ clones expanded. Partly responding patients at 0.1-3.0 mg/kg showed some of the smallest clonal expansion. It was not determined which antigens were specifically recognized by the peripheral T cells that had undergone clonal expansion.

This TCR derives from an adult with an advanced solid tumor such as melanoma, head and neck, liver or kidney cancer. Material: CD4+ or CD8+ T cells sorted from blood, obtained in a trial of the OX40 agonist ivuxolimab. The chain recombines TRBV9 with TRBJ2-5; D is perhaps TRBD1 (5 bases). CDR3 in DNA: TGTGCCAGCAGCGTTTCGGCCCAGGGGACCCAGTACTTC. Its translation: CASSVSAQGTQYF.